This T cell receptor (beta chain) was found in a study of cytomegalovirus exposure and HLA in healthy donors (dated by TCRdb to 2016 to 2017). Some background on the complete study: According to an earlier analysis of a few hundred of the donors, about 179 million T cells yielded 100 million or so unique TCR beta sequences and approximately 280 Gb of sequence data. An early release covering approximately 600 HLA-typed donors comprised roughly 300 gigabases of sequencing data and tens of millions of unique TCR sequences. The genetic ancestry cluster associated with self-reported Caucasian donors included 65% to 90% of the roughly 400 genotyped donors. The aim of the study was to test whether cataloging public T cell receptors could identify signatures of past pathogen exposure. The T cell repertoires of 670 or so subjects were profiled by immunosequencing and related to cytomegalovirus serostatus. Besides the first cohort of roughly 640 subjects, a separate validation cohort made up of 120 or so different subjects was used. To predict cytomegalovirus infection status, the study brought together high-throughput TCR immunosequencing, statistical association of individual TCRs with disease status, and machine learning. A later analysis re-analyzed previously published TCR beta repertoires from 666 donors and added high-resolution HLA genotyping to study TCR occurrence patterns. Rather than using new phenotypic data, the later analysis identified candidate immune exposures from TCR beta sequences and from how often those sequences occurred across donors. In an earlier analysis of roughly 600 of the donors, high-throughput TCR beta sequencing was used to judge whether each TCR beta V gene segment behaved as functional or pseudogenic. Alongside the repertoire data, information on donor age, sex, ethnicity and CMV serostatus was compiled. A later genetic analysis took genome-wide SNP genotypes for about 55% of the 666 donors and used that subset as a discovery cohort. Every repertoire in the discovery cohort had been generated on one and the same sequencing platform. Class I and class II HLA loci were covered by the typing at four-digit resolution. The number of typed donors differed by locus: about 620-640 for A, B, C, DRB1 and DQB1; 522 for DQA1; 606 for DPA1; and around 470 for DPB1. Roughly 5 DR-DQ haplotypes were handled as single units for association and clustering, since linkage in the cohort was strong. Among about 360 genotyped donors of the cohort, an average of around 240,000 unique TCR beta nucleotide sequences were sequenced per donor, around 20% of them non-productive. The paper's findings and limits, for the study overall: In both the original and validation cohorts, the classifier was reported to diagnose cytomegalovirus status with high specificity and sensitivity. For the cohort, immune exposure information was limited to CMV serostatus. According to a later genetic analysis, donors in an Asian-associated ancestry cluster had fewer N-insertions in productive TCRs than the roughly 700-donor mean. A further reported finding was that TCR beta sequences accurately predicted the HLA-A and HLA-B alleles for most subjects in the first cohort. A total of 150 or so TCR beta chains were listed by the study as associated with cytomegalovirus. In a later analysis, HLA-associated TCR beta chains showed more clonal expansion and lower generation probabilities than non-associated chains that were equally common. Three of the identified cytomegalovirus-associated TCR beta chains were confirmed in vitro to be specific for cytomegalovirus antigens. Because HLA typing was unavailable for some donors at each locus, only the typed subset was used in association tests. In a later analysis, most CMV-associated TCR beta chains were found to appear HLA-restricted, with HLA associations seemingly driven largely by CMV exposure. An association between a missense DCLRE1C variant and V-gene and J-gene trimming of TCR beta chains was found in a later genetic analysis and replicated in an independent cohort. When HLA alleles, especially DR and DQ, strongly co-occurred, TCR associations were difficult to assign to individual alleles. It was suggested by the authors that the approach could potentially be generalized to other disease states and immunological phenotypes. Correlated functional status among segregating V segments might be attributable to linkage disequilibrium, but an unknown experimental factor could not be ruled out. In a later analysis, TCR association rates were found to vary across HLA loci, with the most associated TCRs seen for DRB1 alleles and the fewest for HLA-C alleles. In an earlier analysis of about 540 of the donors, most TCR beta V segments were observed in productive rearrangements about 87% or about 30% of the time, broadly matching IMGT annotations. Because counts were too low, more than 15 rarely observed V segments, including chromosome 9 orphons, were excluded from the earlier analysis of around 640 of the donors. According to a later analysis, parvovirus B19, influenza, CMV and Epstein-Barr virus appeared linked to several top co-occurrence clusters. Specific HLA alleles were associated with some 15,000 TCR beta sequences at a false discovery rate of 0.05 in a later analysis. A cluster of highly shared sequence variants was judged likely to represent a technical artifact of the sequencing pipeline. Only TCR beta chains were sequenced in this cohort, and the absence of alpha or paired-chain data limited detectable features. Most TCR sequences were observed very rarely across donors, whereas some public TCRs were present in many individuals. Sequencing depth was assumed to be roughly uniform across donors in the presence/absence analyses, though that assumption may not hold.

The library was produced with the immunoSEQ multiplex PCR assay. A mixture of 60 forward primers for TCR Vbeta segments and 13 reverse primers for TCR Jbeta segments was used in the multiplex PCR. The CDR3 region of rearranged TCR beta genes was amplified from genomic DNA by a multiplex PCR assay. The Illumina HiSeq System was used to sequence the amplified TCR beta libraries as 87-base-pair reads. As for how the authors treated the data: Across the roughly 700 repertoires, a later analysis counted 75 million to 90 million unique TCR beta chains, roughly 11 million of which were shared by at least two donors. A nearest-neighbor algorithm error-corrected the raw reads and collapsed the reads into unique sequences, merging closely related sequences to remove PCR and sequencing errors. CDR3 sequences were aligned to IMGT reference sequences to assign V, D and J gene segments. For a sequence to be retained, a match of at least six nucleotides was required to both a V gene segment and a J gene segment. Rearrangements were classified as productive when the CDR3 lacked stop codons and remained in frame with V and J, and all other rearrangements were classified as non-productive. CDR3 was defined according to IMGT convention as the region running from the second conserved V-encoded cysteine to the conserved J-encoded phenylalanine. The earlier analysis of roughly 590 of the donors excluded any sequence lacking an unambiguous match to a single V gene segment. An earlier analysis of a few hundred of the donors called V segments functional above 56.7% productive rearrangements and segregating when the between-donor standard deviation exceeded 5%. A statistical classification framework was built for diagnosing cytomegalovirus status from the catalog of TCR beta chain sequences. V and J gene assignment, in a later analysis, came from comparing TCR nucleotide sequences with IMGT/GENE-DB human TR gene sequences. The TCRdist pipeline was used in a later analysis to assign CDR3 sequences and most-parsimonious VDJ recombination scenarios. A later analysis defined each TCR beta chain by its CDR3 amino acid sequence plus V-gene family, and excluded reads lacking a unique V-gene family. A later analysis removed several hundred highly shared, low-generation-probability nucleotide sequences to deal with suspected cross-contamination and a sequencing artifact. In a later analysis, a clonal expansion index for each public chain was calculated from normalized within-repertoire ranks of inferred template counts. A later analysis computed generation probabilities with a VDJ recombination model fitted to out-of-frame rearrangements, and checked the results against IGoR. In a later analysis, TCR-TCR, TCR-HLA and TCR-CMV co-occurrence was scored with hypergeometric tests, and a repertoire-size bias correction was applied to TCR pairs. False discovery rates were estimated in a later analysis by permuting HLA or CMV assignments 20 times. In a later analysis, co-occurring TCRs were grouped using DBSCAN, and TCRdist sequence similarity was added for clustering within HLA-allele-positive subsets. Repertoires with fewer than 30,000 or more than 120,000 public chains, plus five repertoires with anomalous nucleotide sharing, were excluded from co-occurrence clustering. This immuneACCESS table, as held by TCRdb, lists in-frame sequences with V and J called but not all clones. Of the missing ones, under half trace to an unresolved V gene in checked studies; the others have no known cause. V and J calls and clone size are those listed in that table; D and trimming were worked out from the DNA. The sample yields roughly 200,000 clones; about 80% were counted once. Under 2% of the sample lies in the top ten.

The cohort comprised 666 healthy bone marrow donors. All cohort members were sampled while nominally healthy, although unrecorded immune exposures were likely present. The donor was CMV seronegative and belonged to the group of around 400 seronegative cohort members. A peripheral blood sample was provided by each donor, and peripheral blood mononuclear cells were used for TCR beta sequencing. The Qiagen DNeasy Blood Extraction Kit was used to extract genomic DNA from the blood cell samples. A word on this clone: Its antigen remains undetermined. One base away there is no much larger clone; base qualities are not given.

Sequences were obtained from PBMCs. This clonotype was sampled from a man aged 30-40 years in good health and CMV-seronegative.

The DNA sequence is given as TGTGCCAGGCCAGGGGGCACTGAAGCTTTCTTT. The translation is CARPGGTEAFF. The chain is assembled from TRBV2 and TRBJ1-1, with 7 bases aligning to TRBD1. For CDR1 and CDR2, the germline V gene lists SNHLY and FYNNEI. Trimming accounts for 9 bases at V and 4 bases at J, while the number of junction bases matched to no gene is 2. The CDR3 starts with the cysteine, ends with the phenylalanine, and has 11 residues. The CDR3 DNA has 33 bases and is translated from base 1.